This T cell receptor beta chain stems from a study of shared clonotypes between healthy human individuals. The repertoire was sequenced with immunoSEQ multiplex PCR; TCRdb's copy has only in-frame clones and lacks some. The repertoire consists of some 1,400,000 clones, with 95% to 97% occurring once and the leading ten covering approximately 1.1%. Study-wide results and caveats: About 5% was the fraction of naive CD4 clonotypes found shared across a few donors.

The V gene's germline CDR1 is SGHVS and CDR2 FQNEAQ. Trimming removed 0 bases at V and 4 bases at J, with 9 bases between. The CDR3 sequence is 14 residues long. With regard to this clone: Its antigen is still unknown.

Sequenced sample: naive CD4+ T cells sorted from blood. Regarding subset: CD45RA+ positively selected. The rearrangement links TRBV7-8 to TRBJ2-5; D perhaps matches TRBD1 (7 bases). The sequence was collected from a man in his thirties or forties in good health. CDR3 DNA sequence: TGTGCCAGCAGCTTAGCTCAGGGGGGAGAGACCCAGTACTTC. Its translation is CASSLAQGGETQYF.